This entry features one TCR beta chain sequence. There is no known antigen for this receptor. No base qualities exist here, and no much larger clone lies one base off it. The record originates from a study of CD8 T cells in Susac syndrome (dated by TCRdb to the late 2010s). With regard to the full study: Of the Susac syndrome patients who were sequenced, eight were in clinical remission while more than five had clinically active disease. At blood withdrawal, Susac syndrome patients were therapy-naive, treated with corticosteroids (with IVIg additionally given to some), or treated with IVIg alone. Repertoire sequencing was used to test whether CD8+ T cell activation and differentiation in Susac syndrome was antigen driven.

Inclusive of the bounding cysteine and phenylalanine, the CDR3 is 17 residues long. CDR3 DNA only is kept here, 51 bases in frame from base 1. CDR1 and CDR2 (SGDLS, YYNGEE) derive from the germline V gene. V is pared back by 0 bases and J by 0 bases, with 14 bases lying between the germline termini. Peripheral blood CD8+ and CD4+ T cells from healthy donors, Susac syndrome patients and multiple sclerosis patients were profiled using high-throughput TCR beta sequencing. The Susac syndrome patients fulfilled recently defined diagnostic criteria for either definite or probable disease. CD8+ TEMRA cells were enriched by FACS, while bulk CD8+ and CD4+ T cells were purified by magnetic negative isolation. Blood was collected in EDTA tubes and processed within 24 hours, with PBMCs isolated through density gradient centrifugation. PBMCs intended for TCR sequencing were frozen in liquid nitrogen and were later thawed in a 37 degrees C water bath. The sorted or isolated CD4+, CD8+ and CD8+ TEMRA cells reached a purity of at least 90%.

Overall study results and their limits: The CD4+ T cell repertoire of patients with Susac syndrome showed no detectable clonal expansion. The TCR sequencing and HLA analysis was acknowledged to have included a relatively small number of individuals.

RNA was extracted using the RNeasy kit, and about 0.45 to 1 ug of the RNA was reverse transcribed with random hexamers. The immunoSEQ multiplex PCR assay, which covers 54 Vbeta and 13 Jbeta segments, was used to amplify TCR beta CDR3 regions. To correct PCR amplification bias, a synthetic template baseline was used for both primer optimization and computational correction. Turning to the authors' computational methods: Reads were assigned to V, D and J genes according to IMGT and analyzed in immunoSEQ Analyzer, with only productive sequences retained. Clonality was computed as one minus Shannon entropy normalized by log2 of the number of productive unique sequences. For each patient and control, public and private clones were evaluated among the 100 most prevalent clones. Susac-specific clones were defined as absent from healthy and MS cohorts, 850 to 1,300 published viral clones and other ImmuneACCESS disease sequences. Clones were called with MiXCR by TCRdb after fastp trimmed the public reads at Q25, and only in-frame beta chains were retained. A single entry per CDR3 protein holds the most common genes and DNA from its merged rows. These V and J calls are TCRdb output, not the study's own analysis. The sample profile shows 120,000 to 150,000 distinct CDR3 sequences; approximately 94% of them were found once. The ten largest clones capture 0.084% of the sample.

The rearrangement joined TRBV9 to TRBJ2-3; TRBD2 might be the D gene, on 5 matching bases. This receptor was obtained from a human donor with Susac syndrome. Sequencing was done on a sample of CD4+ T cells from PBMCs. Read as DNA, the sequence is TGTGCCAGCAGCGTAGGAGGGCTCCCCGCTAGCACAGATACGCAGTATTTT. The encoded protein is CASSVGGLPASTDTQYF. With all but the CDR3 taken from the reference TRBV9 and TRBJ2-3 genes, the full variable domain is: DSGVTQTPKHLITATGQRVTLRCSPRSGDLSVYWYQQSLDQGLQFLIQYYNGEERAKGNILERFSAQQFPDLHSELNLSSLELGDSALYFCASSVGGLPASTDTQYFGPGTRLTVL.